Below, one T cell receptor beta chain is given with its context. Its matching antigen is unknown. The data were taken from a study of beta chain features in type 1 diabetes. Across the study: Sorted cells, more than 95,000,000 in number, were examined across all samples.

The CDR3 totals 15 residues. V was clipped by 1 base and J by 7 bases, with 14 bases between them. Per the germline V gene, CDR1 is SGHNT and CDR2 is YENEEA. Isolated RNA was reverse transcribed in full, so expressed TCRB transcripts were sequenced. Each stem cell-like memory T cell sample yielded 900,000 to 1,200,000 reads on average. Profiling relied on immunoSEQ multiplex PCR, and the TCRdb table lists in-frame clones only, not all of them. The sample lists roughly 26,000 clones, 49% seen once, with 0.25% to 0.35% in the top ten. Using CD45RO/CCR7/CD25/CD127/CD95/CD27, CD4+ naive, central memory, regulatory and stem cell-like memory cells were sorted. Whole-study results and caveats: There was a moderate but significant shortening of TCRB CDR3s in all four CD4+ subsets of Type 1 diabetes patients. There was a possibility that cDNA sequencing over-represented cells with high TCR expression.

The V call is TRBV11-3, the J call TRBJ2-1; D is unresolved. What was sequenced was stem cell memory CD4+ T cells from blood. The receptor was isolated from a man aged 25-45 years with type 1 diabetes. CDR3 DNA sequence: TGTGCCAGCAGCTTAGGGCAGGCCGTGGGTAATGAGCAGTTCTTC. It encodes CASSLGQAVGNEQFF.